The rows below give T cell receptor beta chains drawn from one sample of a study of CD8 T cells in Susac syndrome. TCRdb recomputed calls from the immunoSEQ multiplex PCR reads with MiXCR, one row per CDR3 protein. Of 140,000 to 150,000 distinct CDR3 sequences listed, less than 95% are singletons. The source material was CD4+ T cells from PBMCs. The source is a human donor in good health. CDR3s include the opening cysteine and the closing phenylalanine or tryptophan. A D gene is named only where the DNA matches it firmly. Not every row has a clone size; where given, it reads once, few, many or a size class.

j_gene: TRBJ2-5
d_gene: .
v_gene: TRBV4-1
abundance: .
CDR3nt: TGCGCCAGCAGCCAAGAAGGGGTCGGACAAGAGACCCAGTACTTC
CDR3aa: CASSQEGVGQETQYF

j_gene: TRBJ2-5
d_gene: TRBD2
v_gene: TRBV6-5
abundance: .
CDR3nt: TGTGCCAGCAGCTCCCTAGCGGGCAAAGAGACCCAGTACTTC
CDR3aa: CASSSLAGKETQYF

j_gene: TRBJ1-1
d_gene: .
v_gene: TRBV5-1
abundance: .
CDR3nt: TGCGCCAGCAGCCCGGGTGGGGGCCGCGGGCTCATGAACACTGAAGCTTTCTTT
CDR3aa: CASSPGGGRGLMNTEAFF

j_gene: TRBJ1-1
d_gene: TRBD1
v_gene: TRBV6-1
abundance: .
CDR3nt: TGTGCCAGCTTTCCAGACAGGGGGCGCGTTAAAGACACTGAAGCTTTCTTT
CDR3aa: CASFPDRGRVKDTEAFF

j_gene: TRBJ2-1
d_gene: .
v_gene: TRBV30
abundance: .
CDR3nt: TGTGCCTGGAGTGTACTGGTCGGTGAGCAGTTCTTC
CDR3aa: CAWSVLVGEQFF

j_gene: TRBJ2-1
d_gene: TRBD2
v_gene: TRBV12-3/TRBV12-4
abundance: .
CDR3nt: TGTGCCAGCAGTTTATCCGTTGGGCGGGAGGACAATGAGCAGTTCTTC
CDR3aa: CASSLSVGREDNEQFF

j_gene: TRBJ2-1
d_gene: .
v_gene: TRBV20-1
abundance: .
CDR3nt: TGCAGTGCTAGAGTGCGGCATTCCTACAATGAGCAGTTCTTC
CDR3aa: CSARVRHSYNEQFF

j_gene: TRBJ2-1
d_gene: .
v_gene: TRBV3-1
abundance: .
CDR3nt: TGTGCCAGCAGCCTTTCACAGGGCGATGAGCAGTTCTTC
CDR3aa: CASSLSQGDEQFF

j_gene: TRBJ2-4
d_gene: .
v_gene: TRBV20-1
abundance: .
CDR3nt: TGCAGTGCTAGAGAATCTATAAGAAACATTCAGTACTTC
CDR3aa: CSARESIRNIQYF

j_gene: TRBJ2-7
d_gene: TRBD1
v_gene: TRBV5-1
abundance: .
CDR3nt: TGCGCCAGCAGCGTGGCCGGGACAGGGACCTACGAGCAGTACTTC
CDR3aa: CASSVAGTGTYEQYF

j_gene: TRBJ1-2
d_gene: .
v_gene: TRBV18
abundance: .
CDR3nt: TGTGCCAGCTCACCACCCGGGACCGTCTATGGCTACACCTTC
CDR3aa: CASSPPGTVYGYTF

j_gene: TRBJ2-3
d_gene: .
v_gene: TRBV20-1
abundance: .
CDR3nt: TGCAGTGCCTCCCCCAGCACGGTGTATAGCACAGATACGCAGTATTTT
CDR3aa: CSASPSTVYSTDTQYF

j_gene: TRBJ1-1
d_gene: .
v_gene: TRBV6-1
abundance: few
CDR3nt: TGTGCCAGCAGTCTCCGGGGCACTGAAGCTTTCTTT
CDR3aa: CASSLRGTEAFF

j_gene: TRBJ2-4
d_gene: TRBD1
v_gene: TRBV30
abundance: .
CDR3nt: TGTGCCTGGGGCGGGGACAGGGGAAACATTCAGTACTTC
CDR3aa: CAWGGDRGNIQYF

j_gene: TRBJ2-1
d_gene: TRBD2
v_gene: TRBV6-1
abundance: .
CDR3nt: TGTGCCAGCAGTGCCGGGACTACGTCTGAGCAGTTCTTC
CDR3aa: CASSAGTTSEQFF

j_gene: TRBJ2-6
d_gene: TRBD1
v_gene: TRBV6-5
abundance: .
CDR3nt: TGTGCCAGCAGTTACCCAAGACAGGGCCGCGCCAACGTCCTGACTTTC
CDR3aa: CASSYPRQGRANVLTF

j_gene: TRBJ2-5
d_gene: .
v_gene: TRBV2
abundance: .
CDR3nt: TGTGCCAGCAGGGGCGAGAAAGAGACCCAGTACTTC
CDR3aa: CASRGEKETQYF

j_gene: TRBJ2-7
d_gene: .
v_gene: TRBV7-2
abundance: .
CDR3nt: TGTGCCAGCAGCCACGAGGGGAGGCACAGTTACGAGCAGTACTTC
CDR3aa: CASSHEGRHSYEQYF

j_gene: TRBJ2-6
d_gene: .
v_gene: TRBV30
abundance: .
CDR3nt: TGTGCCTGGAGTTGGGGCCAGGGGAGCTCTGGGGCCAACGTCCTGACTTTC
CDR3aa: CAWSWGQGSSGANVLTF

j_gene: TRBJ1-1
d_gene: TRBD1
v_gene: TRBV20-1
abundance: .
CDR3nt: TGCAGTGCTAGCCATAACAGGGGCGCTGAAGCTTTCTTT
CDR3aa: CSASHNRGAEAFF

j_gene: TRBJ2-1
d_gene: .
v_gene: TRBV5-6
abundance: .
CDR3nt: TGTGCCAGCAGCCGGCCCCCTCACAATGAGCAGTTCTTC
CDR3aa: CASSRPPHNEQFF

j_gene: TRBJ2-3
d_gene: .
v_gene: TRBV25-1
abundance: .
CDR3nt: TGTGCCAGCAGTGAATACAGGGGCACAGATACGCAGTATTTT
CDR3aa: CASSEYRGTDTQYF

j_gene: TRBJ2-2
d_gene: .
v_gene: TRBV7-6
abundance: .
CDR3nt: TGTGCCAGCAGCTTGGTCCTGGGCGGGGAGCTGTTTTTT
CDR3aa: CASSLVLGGELFF

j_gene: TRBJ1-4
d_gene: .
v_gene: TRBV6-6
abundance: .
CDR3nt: TGTGCCAGCAGTTACGGCCAGTTTAATGAAAAACTGTTTTTT
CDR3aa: CASSYGQFNEKLFF

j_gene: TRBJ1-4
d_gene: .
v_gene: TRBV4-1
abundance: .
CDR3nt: TGCGCCAGCAGCCAGATAACAGCCGGGAATGAAAAACTGTTTTTT
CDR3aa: CASSQITAGNEKLFF

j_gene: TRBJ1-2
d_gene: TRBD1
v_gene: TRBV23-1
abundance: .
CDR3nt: TGCGCCAGCCATATGAGGGGGCCCCGAGCTAACTATGGCTACACCTTC
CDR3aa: CASHMRGPRANYGYTF

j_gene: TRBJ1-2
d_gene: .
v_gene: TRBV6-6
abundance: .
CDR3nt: TGTGCCAGCAGTTACTCCGGGACAACCTATGGCTACACCTTC
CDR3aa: CASSYSGTTYGYTF

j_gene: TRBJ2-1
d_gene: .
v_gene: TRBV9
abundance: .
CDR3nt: TGTGCCAGCAGCGGGTACTCGGGACTTCCCTACAATGAGCAGTTCTTC
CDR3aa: CASSGYSGLPYNEQFF

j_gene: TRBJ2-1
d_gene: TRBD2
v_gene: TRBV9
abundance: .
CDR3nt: TGTGCCAGCAGTTCACTAGCGGGTGGGAACAATGAGCAGTTCTTC
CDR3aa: CASSSLAGGNNEQFF

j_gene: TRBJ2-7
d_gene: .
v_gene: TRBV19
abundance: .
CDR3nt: TGTGCCAGTAGTATAGATTCCAGAGGGTCTGTCTACGAGCAGTACTTC
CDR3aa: CASSIDSRGSVYEQYF

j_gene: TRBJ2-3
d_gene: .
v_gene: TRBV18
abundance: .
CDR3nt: TGTGCCAGCTCACCAGCGGGGGCAGGAACAGATACGCAGTATTTT
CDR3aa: CASSPAGAGTDTQYF

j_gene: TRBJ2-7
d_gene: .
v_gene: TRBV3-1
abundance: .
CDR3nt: TGTGCCAGCAGCCAATGGGCTAACTCCTACGAGCAGTACTTC
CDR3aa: CASSQWANSYEQYF

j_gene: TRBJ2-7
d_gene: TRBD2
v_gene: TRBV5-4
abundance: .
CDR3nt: TGTGCCAGCAACGCTGGGGGGAGGGCCGTTTACGAGCAGTACTTC
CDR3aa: CASNAGGRAVYEQYF

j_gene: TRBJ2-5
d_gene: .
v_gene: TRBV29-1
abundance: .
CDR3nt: TGCAGCGTTGCAGGGGTACAAGAGACCCAGTACTTC
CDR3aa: CSVAGVQETQYF

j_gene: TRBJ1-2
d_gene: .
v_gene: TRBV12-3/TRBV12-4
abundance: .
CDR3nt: TGTGCCAGCAGTCACTACAGGGCTGGCTACACCTTC
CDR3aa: CASSHYRAGYTF

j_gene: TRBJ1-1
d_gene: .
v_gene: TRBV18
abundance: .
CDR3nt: TGTGCCAGCTCACCACGTACAGCTATTGAAGCTTTCTTT
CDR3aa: CASSPRTAIEAFF

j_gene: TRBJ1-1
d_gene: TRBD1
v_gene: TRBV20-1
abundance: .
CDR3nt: TGCAGTGCTAGAGAGGACAGGGGGCCGAACACTGAAGCTTTCTTT
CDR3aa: CSAREDRGPNTEAFF

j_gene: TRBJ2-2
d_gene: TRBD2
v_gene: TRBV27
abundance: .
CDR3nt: TGTGCCAGCAGTTTAGGGGGCGGGAGGGCGTCCGGGGAGCTGTTTTTT
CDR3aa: CASSLGGGRASGELFF

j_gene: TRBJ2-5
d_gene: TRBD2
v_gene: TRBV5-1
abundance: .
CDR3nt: TGCGCCAGCAGCCCCGGGACTAGCGGGAGATCTTCCCTCGTGACCCAGTACTTC
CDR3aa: CASSPGTSGRSSLVTQYF

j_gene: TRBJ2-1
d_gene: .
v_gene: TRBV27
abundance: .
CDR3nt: TGTGCCAGCAGTTTGGACGGGTTCCCGACAAATTACAATGAGCAGTTCTTC
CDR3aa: CASSLDGFPTNYNEQFF

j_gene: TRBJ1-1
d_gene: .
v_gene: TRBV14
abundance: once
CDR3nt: TGTGCCAGCAGCCAAGTTATGAACAGGAACACTGAAGCTTTCTTT
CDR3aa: CASSQVMNRNTEAFF

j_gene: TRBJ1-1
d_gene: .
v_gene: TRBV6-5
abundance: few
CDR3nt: TGTGCCAGCAGTTTGGACAGCGAGGGTGAAGCTTTCTTT
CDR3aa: CASSLDSEGEAFF

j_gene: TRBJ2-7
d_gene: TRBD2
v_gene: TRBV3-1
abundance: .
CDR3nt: TGTGCCAGCAGCCAGGGCTTGACTAGCGGCACCTACGAGCAGTACTTC
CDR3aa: CASSQGLTSGTYEQYF

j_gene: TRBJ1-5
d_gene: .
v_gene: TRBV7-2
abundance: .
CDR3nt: TGTGCCAGCAGCTTCAGGGTAGGTGCGCAGCCCCAGCATTTT
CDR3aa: CASSFRVGAQPQHF

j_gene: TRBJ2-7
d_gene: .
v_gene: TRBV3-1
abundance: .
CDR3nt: TGTGCCAGCAGCCAGGGGCGGGGTTTAGGCTACGAGCAGTACTTC
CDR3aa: CASSQGRGLGYEQYF

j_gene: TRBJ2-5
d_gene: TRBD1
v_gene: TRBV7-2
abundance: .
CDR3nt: TGTGCCAGCAGCTTAGCGACAGGGGGCTATGAGACCCAGTACTTC
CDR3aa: CASSLATGGYETQYF

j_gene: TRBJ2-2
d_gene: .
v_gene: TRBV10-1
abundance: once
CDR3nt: TGCGCCAGCATGGACGGTGCGTCCGGGGAGCTGTTTTTT
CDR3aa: CASMDGASGELFF

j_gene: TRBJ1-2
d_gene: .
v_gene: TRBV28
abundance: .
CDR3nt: TGTGCCAGCAGTTTGTGGGGGGATAGAACCGATGGCTACACCTTC
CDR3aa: CASSLWGDRTDGYTF

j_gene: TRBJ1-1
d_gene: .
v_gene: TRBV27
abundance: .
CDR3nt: TGTGCCAGCAGTTTATCGGGGGCAGGGCGGAACACTGAAGCTTTCTTT
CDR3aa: CASSLSGAGRNTEAFF

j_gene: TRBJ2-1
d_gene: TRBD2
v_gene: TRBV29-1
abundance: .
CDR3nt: TGCAGCGTTCAAGGGGGACTAGCGAACAATGAGCGTTTCTTC
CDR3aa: CSVQGGLANNERFF

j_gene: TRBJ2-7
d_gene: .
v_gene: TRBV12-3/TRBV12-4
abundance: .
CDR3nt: TGTGCCAGCAGTTTAGCGCTTAGCGGTTCCAACTACGAGCAGTACTTC
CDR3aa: CASSLALSGSNYEQYF

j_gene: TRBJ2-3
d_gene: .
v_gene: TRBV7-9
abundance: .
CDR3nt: TGTGCCAGCAGCTTCAGGGTATCCACAGATACGCAGTATTTT
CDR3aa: CASSFRVSTDTQYF

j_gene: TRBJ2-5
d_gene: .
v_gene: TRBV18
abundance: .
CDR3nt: TGTGCCAGCTCACCTGACCAGGGGATACTAGGAGAGACCCAGTACTTC
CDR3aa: CASSPDQGILGETQYF

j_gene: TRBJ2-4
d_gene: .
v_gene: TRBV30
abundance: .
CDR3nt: TGTGCCTGGAAAGGGGAGGACATTCAGTACTTC
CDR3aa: CAWKGEDIQYF